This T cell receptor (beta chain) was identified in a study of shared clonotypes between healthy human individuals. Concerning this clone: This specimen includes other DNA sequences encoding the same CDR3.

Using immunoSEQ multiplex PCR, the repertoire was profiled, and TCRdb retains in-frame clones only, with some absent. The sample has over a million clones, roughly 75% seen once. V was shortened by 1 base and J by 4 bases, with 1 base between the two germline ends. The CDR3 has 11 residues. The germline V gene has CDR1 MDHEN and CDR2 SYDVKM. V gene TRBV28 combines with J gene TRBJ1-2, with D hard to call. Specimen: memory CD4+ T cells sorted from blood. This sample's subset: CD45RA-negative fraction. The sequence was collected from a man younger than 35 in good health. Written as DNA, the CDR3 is TGTGCCAGCAGTTTATTCTATGGCTACACCTTC. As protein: CASSLFYGYTF.